This TCR beta chain was recovered during a study of spatial heterogeneity in lung cancer. Unmatched junction bases numbered 10, after V lost 4 bases and J lost 8 bases. The germline V gene encodes CDR1 SGDLS and CDR2 YYNGEE. The CDR3 has 15 residues. Each CDR3 protein gets one entry after TCRdb re-called the 5' RACE reads with MiXCR. The sample lists some 36,000 distinct CDR3 sequences, just over 7.5% seen once, with 9.4% in the top ten. This sample's time point: blood at routine non-recurrence follow-up after resection. Many counts were recorded for this clonotype. The V call is TRBV9, the J call TRBJ1-4; 8 nucleotides agree with TRBD1. This sample comprised PBMCs, obtained at follow-up. The receptor was derived from a male donor with early-stage non-small cell lung cancer. In DNA, the CDR3 is TGTGCCAGCAGCCCGCTACAGGGGGGCGGGGAAAAACTGTTTTTT. The encoded protein is CASSPLQGGGEKLFF.